This T cell receptor beta chain was profiled in a study of cytomegalovirus exposure and HLA in healthy donors. For the study at large: Some 91 million unique TCRs from HLA-typed donors were held in an early release of data. Findings and caveats of the study: Clonal expansion, a later analysis showed, was greater in HLA-associated TCR beta chains than in equally common others. Cytomegalovirus-associated status was assigned to about 150 TCR beta chains.

This clone occurred a few times. Antigen: not known. Those who donated were healthy bone marrow donors. PCR involved 60 Vbeta and 13 Jbeta primers. Generated by immunoSEQ multiplex PCR, the TCRdb table keeps only in-frame clones and is missing some. The data show roughly 130,000 clones, around 70% seen once. The V gene's germline CDR1 is MNHNS and CDR2 SASEGT. The CDR3 consists of 14 residues. V was pared by 5 bases and J by 1 base, with 9 bases between. The sample comprised PBMCs. This TCR came from a woman aged 55 to 70 in good health and CMV-seropositive. The chain is built from TRBV6-1 and TRBJ1-5, with D perhaps TRBD1 (6 bases). DNA for the CDR3: TGTGCCAGCAGTCTACAGGGAAGCAATCAGCCCCAGCATTTT. Translated, it gives CASSLQGSNQPQHF.